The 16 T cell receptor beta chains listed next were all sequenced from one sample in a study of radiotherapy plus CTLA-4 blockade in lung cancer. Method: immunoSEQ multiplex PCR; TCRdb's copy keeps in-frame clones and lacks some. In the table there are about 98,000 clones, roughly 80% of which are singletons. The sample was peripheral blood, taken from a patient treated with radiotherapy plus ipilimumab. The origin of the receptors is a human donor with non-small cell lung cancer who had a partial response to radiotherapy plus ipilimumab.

CDR3 sequence reads: CASSLAGQGLEQYF. The CDR3 DNA reads as TGTGCCAGCAGCTTAGCGGGACAGGGACTCGAGCAGTACTTC. The rearrangement uses TRBV7-8 and TRBJ2-7; 9 nucleotides line up with TRBD1. Germline lookup yields CDR1 SGHVS and CDR2 FQNEAQ. V shed 0 bases and J 6 bases; nucleotides not matched to a gene: 3. The CDR3 is 14 residues long.

The CDR3 reads CASSGPPRETQYF. Written as DNA, the CDR3 is TGTGCCAGCAGTGGTCCCCCCCGGGAGACCCAGTACTTC. The chain uses TRBV28 and TRBJ2-5; D is unclear. V shed 5 bases and J shed 5 bases, with 12 bases lying between them. Germline V CDR1 and CDR2: MDHEN, SYDVKM. The CDR3 is 13 residues long.

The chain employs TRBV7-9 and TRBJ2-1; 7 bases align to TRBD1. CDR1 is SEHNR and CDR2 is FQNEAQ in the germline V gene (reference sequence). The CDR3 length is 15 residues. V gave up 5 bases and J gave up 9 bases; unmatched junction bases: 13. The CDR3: CASSPRGNKEGEQFF. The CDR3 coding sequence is TGTGCCAGCAGCCCCAGGGGGAATAAAGAGGGTGAGCAGTTCTTC.

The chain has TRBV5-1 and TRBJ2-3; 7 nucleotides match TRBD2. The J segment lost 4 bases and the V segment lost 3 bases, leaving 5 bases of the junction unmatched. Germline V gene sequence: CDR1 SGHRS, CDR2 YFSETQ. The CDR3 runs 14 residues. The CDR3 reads CASSWPREPDTQYF. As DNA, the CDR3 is TGCGCCAGCAGCTGGCCGCGGGAGCCAGATACGCAGTATTTT.

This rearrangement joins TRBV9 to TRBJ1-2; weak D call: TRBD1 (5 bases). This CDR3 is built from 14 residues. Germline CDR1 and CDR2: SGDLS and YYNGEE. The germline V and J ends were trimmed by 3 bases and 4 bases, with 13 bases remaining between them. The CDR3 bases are TGTGCCAGCAGCGCCCAGGGTATTTCCTATGGCTACACCTTC. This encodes CASSAQGISYGYTF.

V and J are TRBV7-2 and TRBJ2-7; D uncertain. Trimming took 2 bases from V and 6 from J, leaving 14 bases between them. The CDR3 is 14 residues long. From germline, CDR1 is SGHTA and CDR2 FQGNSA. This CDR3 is CASSLSYLGGEQYF. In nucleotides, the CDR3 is TGTGCCAGCAGCTTATCCTACCTAGGTGGCGAGCAGTACTTC.

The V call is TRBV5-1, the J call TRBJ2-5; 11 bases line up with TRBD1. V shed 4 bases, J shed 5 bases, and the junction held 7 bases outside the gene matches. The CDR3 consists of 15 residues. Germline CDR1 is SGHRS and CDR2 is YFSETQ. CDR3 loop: CASSLDRGPGETQYF. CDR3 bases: TGCGCCAGCAGCCTGGACAGGGGGCCGGGCGAGACCCAGTACTTC.

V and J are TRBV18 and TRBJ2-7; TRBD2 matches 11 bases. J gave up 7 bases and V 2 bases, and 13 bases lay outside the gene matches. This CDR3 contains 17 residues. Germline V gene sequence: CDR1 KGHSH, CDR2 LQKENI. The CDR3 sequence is CASSPSSSTSGSAEQYF. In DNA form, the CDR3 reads TGTGCCAGCTCACCAAGTAGCAGCACTAGCGGGAGTGCGGAGCAGTACTTC.

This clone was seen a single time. CDR3 amino acids: CAWGLPEQFF. The DNA for the CDR3 is TGTGCCTGGGGACTTCCTGAGCAGTTCTTC. This rearrangement joins TRBV30 to TRBJ2-1; weak D call: TRBD2 (5 bases). CDR1 and CDR2 (germline): GTSNPN, SVGIG (reference sequence). The CDR3 consists of 10 residues. Trimming shortened V by 5 bases and J by 9 bases, and 8 bases separated the two germline ends.

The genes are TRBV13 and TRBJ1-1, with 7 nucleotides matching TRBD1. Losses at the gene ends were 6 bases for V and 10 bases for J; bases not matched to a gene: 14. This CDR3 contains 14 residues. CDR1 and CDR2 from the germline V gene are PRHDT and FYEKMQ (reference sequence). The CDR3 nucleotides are TGTGCCAGCAGTCGATCGAAGGGGGCTAGGGTAGCTTTCTTT. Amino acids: CASSRSKGARVAFF. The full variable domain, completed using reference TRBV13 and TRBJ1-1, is AAGVIQSPRHLIKEKRETATLKCYPIPRHDTVYWYQQGPGQDPQFLISFYEKMQSDKGSIPDRFSAQQFSDYHSELNMSSLELGDSALYFCASSRSKGARVAFFGQGTRLTVV.

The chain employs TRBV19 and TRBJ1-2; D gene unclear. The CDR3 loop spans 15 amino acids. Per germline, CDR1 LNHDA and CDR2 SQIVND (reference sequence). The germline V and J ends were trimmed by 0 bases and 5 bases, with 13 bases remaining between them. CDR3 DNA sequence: TGTGCCAGTAGTATAGATCGCAACAGACGATATGGCTACACCTTC. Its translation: CASSIDRNRRYGYTF.

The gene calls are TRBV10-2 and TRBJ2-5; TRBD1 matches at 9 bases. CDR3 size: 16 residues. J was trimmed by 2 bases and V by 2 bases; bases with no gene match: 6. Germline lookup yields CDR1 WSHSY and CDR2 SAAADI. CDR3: CASSERRGTGQETQYF. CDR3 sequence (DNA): TGCGCCAGCAGTGAGAGGAGAGGGACAGGGCAAGAGACCCAGTACTTC.

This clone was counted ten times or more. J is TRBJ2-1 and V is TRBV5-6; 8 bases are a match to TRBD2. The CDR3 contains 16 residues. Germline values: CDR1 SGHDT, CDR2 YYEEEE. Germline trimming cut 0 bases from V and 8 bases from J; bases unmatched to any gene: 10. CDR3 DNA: TGTGCCAGCAGCTTGGGGGCAGCGGGAGCTTGGGATGAGCAGTTCTTC. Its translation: CASSLGAAGAWDEQFF.

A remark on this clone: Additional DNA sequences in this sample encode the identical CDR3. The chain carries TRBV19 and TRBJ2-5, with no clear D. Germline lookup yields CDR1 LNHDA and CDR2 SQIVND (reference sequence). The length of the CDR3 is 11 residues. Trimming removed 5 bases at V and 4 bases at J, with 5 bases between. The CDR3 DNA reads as TGTGCCAGTAGTCCAGGAGAGACCCAGTACTTC. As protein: CASSPGETQYF.

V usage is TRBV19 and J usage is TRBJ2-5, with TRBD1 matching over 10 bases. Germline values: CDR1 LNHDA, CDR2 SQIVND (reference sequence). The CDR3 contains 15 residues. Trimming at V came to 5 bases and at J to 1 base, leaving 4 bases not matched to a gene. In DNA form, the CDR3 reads TGTGCCAGTAGTCCACGGGACAGGGGCCAAGAGACCCAGTACTTC. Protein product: CASSPRDRGQETQYF.

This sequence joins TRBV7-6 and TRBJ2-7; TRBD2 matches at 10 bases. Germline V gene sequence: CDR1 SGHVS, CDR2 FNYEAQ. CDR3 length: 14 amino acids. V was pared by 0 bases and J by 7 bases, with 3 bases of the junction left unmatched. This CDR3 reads CASSLAGSGREQYF. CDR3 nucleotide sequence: TGTGCCAGCAGCTTAGCGGGTAGCGGGAGGGAGCAGTACTTC.